At least ten counts were recorded for the clone carrying this T cell receptor (beta chain). Its antigen remains unidentified. The germline gives CDR1 GTSNPN, CDR2 SVGIG (reference sequence). CDR3 length: 15 amino acids. Trimming removed 6 bases from V and 3 bases from J; junction bases left unmatched: 13. For each subset, genomic DNA was distributed in equal portions over several immunoSEQ plates. Libraries were prepared by immunoSEQ multiplex PCR; TCRdb keeps only in-frame clonotypes and omits some of them. Of approximately 100,000 clones listed, about 70% are singletons. The data derive from a study of shared clonotypes between healthy human individuals. For the study at large: With ages of 18 to 49, the donors were a couple of women and a few men. Three plates were used per donor for CD4 naive, three for CD4 memory, two for CD8 naive and one for CD8 memory. Study-level results: Across subsets, estimated richness was generally greater for naive than for memory populations.

The chain joins TRBV30 to TRBJ2-7; 8 bases align to TRBD2. The source is a woman in her twenties or thirties in good health. Sequenced sample: memory CD8+ T cells sorted from blood. The subset here: CD45RO+ cells pooled with CCR7-negative TemRA cells. The CDR3 DNA follows: TGTGCCTGCACCCCTAAACGCGGGGGGAACTACGAGCAGTACTTC. Residues: CACTPKRGGNYEQYF. Variable domain in full (rest from reference TRBV30 and TRBJ2-7): SQTIHQWPATLVQPVGSPLSLECTVEGTSNPNLYWYRQAAGRGLQLLFYSVGIGQISSEVPQNLSASRPQDRQFILSSKKLLLSDSGFYLCACTPKRGGNYEQYFGPGTRLTVT.